This T cell receptor (beta chain) was recorded in a study of T cells in Graves' hyperthyroidism and ophthalmopathy. In the study overall: Staff took peripheral blood when the initial diagnosis was made, before any treatment began.

This clonotype was recorded at least ten times. What it binds is unknown. Trimming removed 2 bases at V and 0 bases at J, with 14 bases between. There are 16 residues in the CDR3. Germline assignment: CDR1 SGHRS and CDR2 YFSETQ. Disease duration under 2 months; hyperthyroidism patients were aged 18 to 65. Diagnoses were made from clinical symptoms, serum measures (thyroxine and TRAb), thyroid ultrasound and orbital computed tomography. Study-level points and caveats: Ophthalmopathy was separated from stable hyperthyroidism by a 13 V-J model.

TCR beta CDR3 regions were amplified from RNA transcripts. The TCR CDR3 first-round RT-PCR relied on the HTBI primer set. MiXCR was run by TCRdb on the multiplex PCR reads, yielding one entry per CDR3 protein. The sample contains roughly 380,000 distinct CDR3 sequences, 15% to 20% of which appear only once. This TCR was sampled from a woman aged 18-29 years with Graves' hyperthyroidism. Sequencing used blood. This chain links TRBV5-1 with TRBJ1-2, with D perhaps matching TRBD1 (6 bases). In DNA, the CDR3 is TGCGCCAGCAGCTTATCGGCTCAGGGGACTAACTATGGCTACACCTTC. It is translated as CASSLSAQGTNYGYTF.